This T cell receptor (beta chain) was sequenced during a study of control samples from healthy donors and cancer patients. TCRdb keeps only in-frame clones here, not all; method: immunoSEQ multiplex PCR. The data show some 150,000 clones, with over 85% seen just once and roughly 2.3% held by the top ten. Germline loops: CDR1 MNHEY, CDR2 SVGAGI. V dropped 6 bases and J dropped 8 bases, with 22 bases sitting between them. This CDR3 has 15 residues. The chain has TRBV6-5 and TRBJ1-2; maybe TRBD1 (5 bases). The source material was blood. The clonotype comes from a man aged 50 or older in good health. The CDR3 bases are TGTGCCAGCAGCCTTCACCGGGCCAACCCAGGGGGCTACACCTTC. Protein: CASSLHRANPGGYTF.